This T cell receptor beta chain is drawn from a study of beta chain features in type 1 diabetes. Study results and caveats: High-TCR-expressing cells could be over-represented by cDNA sequencing.

All of the isolated RNA was reverse transcribed, so expressed TCRB transcripts were sequenced. Libraries were prepared by immunoSEQ multiplex PCR; TCRdb keeps only in-frame clonotypes and omits some of them. The sample carries a few hundred thousand clones, roughly 16% recorded once. There was one heparinised blood draw per donor, averaging roughly 120 mL. This clone was seen a few times. The antigen is not known. The trim removed 1 base at V and 2 bases at J, leaving 2 bases unmatched. CDR3 length: 15 amino acids. Germline assignment: CDR1 SGHDT and CDR2 YYEEEE. Specimen: naive CD4+ T cells from blood. The TCR was taken from a woman aged 18-29 years in good health. This sequence joins TRBV5-6 and TRBJ2-7; 11 bases are a match to TRBD2. The CDR3 loop reads CASSLPGLAAYEQYF. For the CDR3, the DNA is TGTGCCAGCAGCTTGCCGGGACTAGCGGCCTACGAGCAGTACTTC.